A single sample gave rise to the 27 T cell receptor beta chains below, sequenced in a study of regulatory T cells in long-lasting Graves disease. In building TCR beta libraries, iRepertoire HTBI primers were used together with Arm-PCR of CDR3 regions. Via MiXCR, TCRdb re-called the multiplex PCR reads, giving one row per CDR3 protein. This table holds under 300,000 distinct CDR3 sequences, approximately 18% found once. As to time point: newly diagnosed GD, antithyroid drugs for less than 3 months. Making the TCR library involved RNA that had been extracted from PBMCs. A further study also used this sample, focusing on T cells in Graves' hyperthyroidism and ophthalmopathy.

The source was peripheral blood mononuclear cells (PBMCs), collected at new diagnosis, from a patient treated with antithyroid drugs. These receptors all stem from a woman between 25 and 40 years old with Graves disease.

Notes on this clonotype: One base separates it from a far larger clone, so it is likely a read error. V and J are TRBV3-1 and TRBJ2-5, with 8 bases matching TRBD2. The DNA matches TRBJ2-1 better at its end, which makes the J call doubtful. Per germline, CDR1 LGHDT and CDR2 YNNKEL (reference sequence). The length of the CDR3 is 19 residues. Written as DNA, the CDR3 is TGTGCCAGCAGCTCAGACTCTCTCCCGGGACTAGATTCCTGCAATGAGCAGTTCTTC. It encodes CASSSDSLPGLDSCNEQFF.

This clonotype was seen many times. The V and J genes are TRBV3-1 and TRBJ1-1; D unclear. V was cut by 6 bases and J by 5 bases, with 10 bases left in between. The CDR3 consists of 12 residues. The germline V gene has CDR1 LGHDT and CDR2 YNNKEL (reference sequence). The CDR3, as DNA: TGTGCCAGCAGAAACGGAGGGACTGAAGCTTTCTTT. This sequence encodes CASRNGGTEAFF.

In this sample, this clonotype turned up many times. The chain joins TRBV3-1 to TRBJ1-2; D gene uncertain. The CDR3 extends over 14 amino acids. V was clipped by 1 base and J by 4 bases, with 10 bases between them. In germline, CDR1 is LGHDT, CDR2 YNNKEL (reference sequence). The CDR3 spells CASSQGAVPYGYTF. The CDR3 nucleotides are TGTGCCAGCAGCCAAGGGGCGGTACCCTATGGCTACACCTTC. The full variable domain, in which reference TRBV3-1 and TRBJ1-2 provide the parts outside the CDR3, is DTAVSQTPKYLVTQMGNDKSIKCEQNLGHDTMYWYKQDSKKFLKIMFSYNNKELIINETVPNRFSPKSPDKAHLNLHINSLELGDSAVYFCASSQGAVPYGYTFGSGTRLTVV.

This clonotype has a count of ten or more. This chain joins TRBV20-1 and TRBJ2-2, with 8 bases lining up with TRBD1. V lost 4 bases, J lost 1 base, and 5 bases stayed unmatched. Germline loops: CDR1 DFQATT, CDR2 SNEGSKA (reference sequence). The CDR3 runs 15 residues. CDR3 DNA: TGCAGTGCTAAGGACAGGGCGTGGAACACCGGGGAGCTGTTTTTT. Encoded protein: CSAKDRAWNTGELFF.

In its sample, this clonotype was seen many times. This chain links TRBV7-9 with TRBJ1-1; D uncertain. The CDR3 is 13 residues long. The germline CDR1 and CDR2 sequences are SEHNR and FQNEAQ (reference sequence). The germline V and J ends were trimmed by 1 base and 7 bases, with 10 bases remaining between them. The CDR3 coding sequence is TGTGCCAGCAGCTTAGGGGCACCCGATGAAGCTTTCTTT. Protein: CASSLGAPDEAFF.

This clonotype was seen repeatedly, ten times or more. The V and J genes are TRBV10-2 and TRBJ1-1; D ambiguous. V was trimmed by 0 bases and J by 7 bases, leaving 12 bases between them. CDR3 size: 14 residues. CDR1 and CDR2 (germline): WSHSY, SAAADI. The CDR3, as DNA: TGCGCCAGCAGTGAGTCCGACACTGAGGGTGAAGCTTTCTTT. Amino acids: CASSESDTEGEAFF.

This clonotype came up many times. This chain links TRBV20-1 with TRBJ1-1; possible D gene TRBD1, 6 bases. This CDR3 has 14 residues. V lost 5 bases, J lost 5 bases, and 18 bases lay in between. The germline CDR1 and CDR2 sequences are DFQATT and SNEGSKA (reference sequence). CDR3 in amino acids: CSAGPTGGYTEAFF. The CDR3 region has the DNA TGCAGTGCTGGCCCGACGGGGGGCTATACTGAAGCTTTCTTT.

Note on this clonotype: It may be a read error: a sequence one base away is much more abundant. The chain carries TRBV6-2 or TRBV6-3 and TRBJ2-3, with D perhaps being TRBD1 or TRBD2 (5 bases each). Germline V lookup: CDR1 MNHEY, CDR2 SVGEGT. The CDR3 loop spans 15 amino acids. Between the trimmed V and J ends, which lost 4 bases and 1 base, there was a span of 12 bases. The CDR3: CASSLMGTGTDTQYF. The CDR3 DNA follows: TGTGCCAGCAGTTTAATGGGGACCGGCACAGATACGCAGTATTTT.

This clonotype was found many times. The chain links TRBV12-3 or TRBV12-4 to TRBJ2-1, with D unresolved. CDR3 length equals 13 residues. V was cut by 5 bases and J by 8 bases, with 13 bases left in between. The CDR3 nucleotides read TGTGCCAGCAGTATGAACCCGAGCGATGAGCAGTTCTTC. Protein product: CASSMNPSDEQFF.

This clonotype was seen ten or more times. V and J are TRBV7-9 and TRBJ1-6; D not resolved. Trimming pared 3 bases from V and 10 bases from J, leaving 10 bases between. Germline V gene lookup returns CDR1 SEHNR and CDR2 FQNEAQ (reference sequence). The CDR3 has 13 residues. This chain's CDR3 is CASSFLPESPLHF. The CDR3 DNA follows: TGTGCCAGCAGCTTCCTGCCAGAATCACCCCTCCACTTT.

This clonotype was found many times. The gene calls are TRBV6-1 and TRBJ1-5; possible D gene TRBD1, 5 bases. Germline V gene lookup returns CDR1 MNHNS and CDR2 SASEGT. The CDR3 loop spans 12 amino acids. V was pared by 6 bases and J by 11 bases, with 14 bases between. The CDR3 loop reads CASRGVGLTQHF. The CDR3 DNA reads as TGTGCCAGCAGAGGGGTGGGCCTCACCCAGCATTTT.

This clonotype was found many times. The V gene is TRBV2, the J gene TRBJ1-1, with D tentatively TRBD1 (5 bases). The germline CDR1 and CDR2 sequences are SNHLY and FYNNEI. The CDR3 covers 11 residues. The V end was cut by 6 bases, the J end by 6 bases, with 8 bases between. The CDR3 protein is CASRGVAEAFF. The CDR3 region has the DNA TGTGCCAGCAGAGGGGTCGCTGAAGCTTTCTTT. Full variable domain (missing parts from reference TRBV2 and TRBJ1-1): EPEVTQTPSHQVTQMGQEVILRCVPISNHLYFYWYRQILGQKVEFLVSFYNNEISEKSEIFDDQFSVERPDGSNFTLKIRSTKLEDSAMYFCASRGVAEAFFGQGTRLTVV.

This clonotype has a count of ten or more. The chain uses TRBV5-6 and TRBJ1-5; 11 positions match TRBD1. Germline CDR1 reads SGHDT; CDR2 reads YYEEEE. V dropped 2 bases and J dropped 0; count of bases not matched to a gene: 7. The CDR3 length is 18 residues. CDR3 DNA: TGTGCCAGCAGCTTCCGGGACAGGGGGGCAAATAGCAATCAGCCCCAGCATTTT. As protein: CASSFRDRGANSNQPQHF.

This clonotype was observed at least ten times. CDR3 sequence reads: CSASGPYHGYTF. The CDR3 DNA reads as TGCAGTGCTTCGGGACCTTACCATGGCTACACCTTC. This chain joins TRBV20-1 and TRBJ1-2, with D possibly matching TRBD1 (5 bases). V was shortened by 5 bases and J by 6 bases, with 13 bases between the two germline ends. This CDR3 comprises 12 residues. The germline CDR1 and CDR2 sequences are DFQATT and SNEGSKA (reference sequence).

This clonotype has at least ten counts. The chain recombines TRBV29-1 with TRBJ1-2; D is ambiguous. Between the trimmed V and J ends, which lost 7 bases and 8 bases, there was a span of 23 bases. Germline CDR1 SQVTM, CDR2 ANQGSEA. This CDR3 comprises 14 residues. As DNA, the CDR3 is TGCAGCGCCCGGTTTGGGTCCGGAAATTTCGGCTACACCTTC. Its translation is CSARFGSGNFGYTF. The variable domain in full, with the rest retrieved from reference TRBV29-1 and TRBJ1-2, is SAVISQKPSRDICQRGTSLTIQCQVDSQVTMMFWYRQQPGQSLTLIATANQGSEATYESGFVIDKFPISRPNLTFSTLTVSNMSPEDSSIYLCSARFGSGNFGYTFGSGTRLTVV.

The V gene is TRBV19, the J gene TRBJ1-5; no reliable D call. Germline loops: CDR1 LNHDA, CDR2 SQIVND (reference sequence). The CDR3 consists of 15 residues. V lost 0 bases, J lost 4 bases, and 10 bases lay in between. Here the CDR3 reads CASSIDPSVNQPQHF. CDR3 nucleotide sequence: TGTGCCAGTAGTATAGATCCGTCAGTTAATCAGCCCCAGCATTTT.

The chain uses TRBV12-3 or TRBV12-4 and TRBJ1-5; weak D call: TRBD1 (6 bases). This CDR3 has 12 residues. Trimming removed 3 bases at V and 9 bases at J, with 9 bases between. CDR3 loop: CASSFQGLPQHF. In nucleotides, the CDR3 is TGTGCCAGCAGTTTTCAGGGGTTGCCCCAGCATTTT.

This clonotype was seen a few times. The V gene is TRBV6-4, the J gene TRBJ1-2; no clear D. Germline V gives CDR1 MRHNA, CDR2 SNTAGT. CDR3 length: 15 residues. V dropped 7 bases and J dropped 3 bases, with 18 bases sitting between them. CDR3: CASKRRATWDYGYTF. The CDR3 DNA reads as TGTGCCAGCAAACGCCGGGCTACTTGGGACTATGGCTACACCTTC.

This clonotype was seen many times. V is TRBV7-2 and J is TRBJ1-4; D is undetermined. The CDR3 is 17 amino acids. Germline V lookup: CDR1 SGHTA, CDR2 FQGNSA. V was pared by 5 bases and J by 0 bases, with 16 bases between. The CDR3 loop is CASSPAGRRATNEKLFF. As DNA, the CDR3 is TGTGCCAGCAGCCCCGCCGGCCGACGAGCAACTAATGAAAAACTGTTTTTT.

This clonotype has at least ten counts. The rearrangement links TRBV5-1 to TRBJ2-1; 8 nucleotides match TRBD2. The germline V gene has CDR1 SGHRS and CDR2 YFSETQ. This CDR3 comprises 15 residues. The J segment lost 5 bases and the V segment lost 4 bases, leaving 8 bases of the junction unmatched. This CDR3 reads CASSRGGGSHNEQFF. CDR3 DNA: TGCGCCAGCAGCCGGGGCGGGGGGTCCCACAATGAGCAGTTCTTC.

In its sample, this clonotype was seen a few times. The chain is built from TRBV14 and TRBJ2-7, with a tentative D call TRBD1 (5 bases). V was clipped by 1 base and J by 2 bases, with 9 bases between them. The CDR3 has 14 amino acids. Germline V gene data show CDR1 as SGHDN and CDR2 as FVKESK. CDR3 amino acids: CASSQVGRAYEQYF. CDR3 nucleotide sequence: TGTGCCAGCAGCCAAGTCGGCAGGGCCTACGAGCAGTACTTC.

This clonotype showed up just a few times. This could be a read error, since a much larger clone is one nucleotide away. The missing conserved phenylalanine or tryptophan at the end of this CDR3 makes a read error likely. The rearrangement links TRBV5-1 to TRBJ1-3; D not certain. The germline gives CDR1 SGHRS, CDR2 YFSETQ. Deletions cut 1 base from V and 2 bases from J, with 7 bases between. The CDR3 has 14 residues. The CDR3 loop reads CASSLFPAGNTIYS. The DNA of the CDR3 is TGCGCCAGCAGCTTGTTCCCAGCTGGAAACACCATATATTCT.

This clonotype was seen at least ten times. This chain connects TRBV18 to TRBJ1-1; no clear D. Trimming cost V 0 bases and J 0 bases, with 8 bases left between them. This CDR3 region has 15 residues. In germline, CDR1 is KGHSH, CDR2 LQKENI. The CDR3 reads CASSPPGGLNTEAFF. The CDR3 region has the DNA TGTGCCAGCTCACCACCTGGCGGGTTGAACACTGAAGCTTTCTTT.

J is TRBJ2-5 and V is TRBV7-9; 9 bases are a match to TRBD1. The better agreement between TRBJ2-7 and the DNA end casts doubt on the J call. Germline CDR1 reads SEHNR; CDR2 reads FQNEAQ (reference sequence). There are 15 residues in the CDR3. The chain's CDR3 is CASSFLGDRDYEQYF. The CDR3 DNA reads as TGTGCCAGCAGCTTTTTAGGGGACAGGGACTACGAGCAGTACTTC.

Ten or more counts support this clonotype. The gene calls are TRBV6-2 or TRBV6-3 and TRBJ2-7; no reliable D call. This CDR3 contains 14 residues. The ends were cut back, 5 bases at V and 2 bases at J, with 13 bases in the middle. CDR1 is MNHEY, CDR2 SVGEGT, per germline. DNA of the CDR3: TGTGCCAGCAGTCGGATAGACGGAGCCTACGAGCAGTACTTC. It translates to CASSRIDGAYEQYF.

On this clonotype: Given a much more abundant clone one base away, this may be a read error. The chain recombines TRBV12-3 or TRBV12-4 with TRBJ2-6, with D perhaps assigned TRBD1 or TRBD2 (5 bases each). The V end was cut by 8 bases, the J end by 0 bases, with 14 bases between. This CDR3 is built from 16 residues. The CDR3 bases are TGTGCCAGCGGCCCACCAGGGACCTCTGGGGCCAACGTCCTGACTTTC. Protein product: CASGPPGTSGANVLTF.

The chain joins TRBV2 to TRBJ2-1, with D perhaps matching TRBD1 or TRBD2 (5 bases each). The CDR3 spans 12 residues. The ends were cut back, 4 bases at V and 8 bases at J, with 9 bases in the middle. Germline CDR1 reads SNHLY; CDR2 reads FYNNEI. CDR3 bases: TGTGCCAGCAGTGGGGGGTTGGATGAGCAGTTCTTC. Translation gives CASSGGLDEQFF.